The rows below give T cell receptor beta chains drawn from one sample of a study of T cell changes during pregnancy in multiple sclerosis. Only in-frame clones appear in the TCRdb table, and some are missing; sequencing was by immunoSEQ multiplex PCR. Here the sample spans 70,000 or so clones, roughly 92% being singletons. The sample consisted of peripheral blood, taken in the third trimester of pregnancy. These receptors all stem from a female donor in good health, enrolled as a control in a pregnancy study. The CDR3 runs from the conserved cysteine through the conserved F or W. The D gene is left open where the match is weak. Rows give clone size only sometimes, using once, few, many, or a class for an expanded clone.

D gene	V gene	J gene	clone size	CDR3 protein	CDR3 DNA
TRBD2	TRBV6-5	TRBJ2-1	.	CASSRSGSPYNEQFF	TGTGCCAGCAGTCGTAGCGGGAGCCCATACAATGAGCAGTTCTTC
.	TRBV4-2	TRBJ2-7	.	CASSRPDSKGYEQYF	TGTGCCAGCAGTCGCCCCGACAGTAAAGGCTACGAGCAGTACTTC
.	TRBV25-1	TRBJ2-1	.	CASSELAGQFF	TGTGCCAGCAGTGAATTGGCAGGGCAGTTCTTC
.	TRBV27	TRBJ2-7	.	CASSQRGTNYEQYF	TGTGCCAGCAGTCAGAGGGGGACAAACTACGAGCAGTACTTC
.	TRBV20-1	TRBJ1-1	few	CSARDRGEAFF	TGCAGTGCTAGAGATCGCGGTGAAGCTTTCTTT
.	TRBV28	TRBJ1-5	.	CASSGAGERGQPQHF	TGTGCCAGCAGTGGCGCAGGGGAAAGAGGTCAGCCCCAGCATTTT
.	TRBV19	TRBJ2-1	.	CASSIRGSSYNEQFF	TGTGCCAGTAGTATAAGGGGGAGCTCCTACAATGAGCAGTTCTTC
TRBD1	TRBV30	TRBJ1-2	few	CASRDRHGYTF	TGTGCCTCCCGGGACAGACATGGCTACACCTTC
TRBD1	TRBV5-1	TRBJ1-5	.	CASSFAPGGGNQPQHF	TGCGCCAGCAGCTTCGCCCCAGGGGGCGGCAATCAGCCCCAGCATTTT
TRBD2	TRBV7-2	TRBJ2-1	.	CASSPRGLAGDEQFF	TGTGCCAGCAGCCCCCGTGGACTAGCGGGCGATGAGCAGTTCTTC
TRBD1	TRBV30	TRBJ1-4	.	CAWSATTSLGTVEKLFF	TGTGCCTGGAGTGCGACCACGTCTCTTGGGACAGTAGAAAAACTGTTTTTT
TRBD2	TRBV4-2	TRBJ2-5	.	CASSQVTSGVPWETQYF	TGTGCCAGCAGCCAAGTGACTAGCGGGGTTCCTTGGGAGACCCAGTACTTC
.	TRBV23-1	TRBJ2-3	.	CASSQSAGSTDTQYF	TGCGCCAGCAGTCAATCTGCGGGGAGCACAGATACGCAGTATTTT
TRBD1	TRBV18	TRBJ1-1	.	CASSPTGGMNTEAFF	TGTGCCAGCTCCCCGACAGGGGGCATGAACACTGAAGCTTTCTTT
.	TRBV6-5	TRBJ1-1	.	CASQGGTEAFF	TGTGCCAGTCAAGGCGGCACTGAAGCTTTCTTT
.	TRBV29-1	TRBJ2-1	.	CSVEDLAGRNNNEQFF	TGCAGCGTTGAAGATCTAGCAGGCAGAAACAACAATGAGCAGTTCTTC
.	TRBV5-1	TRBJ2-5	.	CASSLERGQETQYF	TGCGCCAGCAGCTTGGAACGGGGCCAAGAGACCCAGTACTTC
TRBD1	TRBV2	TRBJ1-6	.	CASSAQGQGGSSPLHF	TGTGCCAGCAGTGCCCAAGGACAGGGCGGGAGCTCACCCCTCCACTTT
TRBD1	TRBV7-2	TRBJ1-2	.	CASSLRTGVVYGYTF	TGTGCCAGCAGCCTCCGGACAGGGGTAGTCTATGGCTACACCTTC
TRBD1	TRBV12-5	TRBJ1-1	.	CASGVVWTGSDTEAFF	TGTGCTAGTGGCGTTGTCTGGACAGGCTCGGACACTGAAGCTTTCTTT